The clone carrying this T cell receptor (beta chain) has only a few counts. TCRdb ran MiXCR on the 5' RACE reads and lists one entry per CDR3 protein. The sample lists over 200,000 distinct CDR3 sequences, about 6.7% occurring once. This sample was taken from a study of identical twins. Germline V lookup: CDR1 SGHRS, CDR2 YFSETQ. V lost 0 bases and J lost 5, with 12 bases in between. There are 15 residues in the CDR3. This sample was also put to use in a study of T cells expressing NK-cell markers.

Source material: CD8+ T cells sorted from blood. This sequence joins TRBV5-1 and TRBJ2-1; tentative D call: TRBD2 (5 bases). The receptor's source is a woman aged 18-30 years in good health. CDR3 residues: CASSLGGALHNEQFF. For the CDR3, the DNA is TGCGCCAGCAGCTTGGGGGGAGCGCTCCACAATGAGCAGTTCTTC.